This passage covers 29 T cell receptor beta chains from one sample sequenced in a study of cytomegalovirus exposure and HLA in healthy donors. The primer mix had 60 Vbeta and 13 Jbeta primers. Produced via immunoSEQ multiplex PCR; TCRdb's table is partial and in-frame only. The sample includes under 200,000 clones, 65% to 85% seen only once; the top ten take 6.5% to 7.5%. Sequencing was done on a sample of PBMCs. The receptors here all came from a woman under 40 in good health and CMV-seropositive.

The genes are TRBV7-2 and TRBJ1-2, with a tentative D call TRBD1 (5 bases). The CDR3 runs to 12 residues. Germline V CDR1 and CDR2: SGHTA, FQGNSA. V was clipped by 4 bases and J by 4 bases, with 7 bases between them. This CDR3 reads CASSSDSYGYTF. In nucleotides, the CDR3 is TGTGCCAGCAGCTCAGACAGCTATGGCTACACCTTC.

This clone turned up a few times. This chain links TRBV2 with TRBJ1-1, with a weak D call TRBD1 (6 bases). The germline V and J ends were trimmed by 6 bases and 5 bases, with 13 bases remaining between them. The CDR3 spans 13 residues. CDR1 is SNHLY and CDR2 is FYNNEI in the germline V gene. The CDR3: CASRAQGKTEAFF. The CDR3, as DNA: TGTGCCAGCAGGGCACAGGGAAAGACTGAAGCTTTCTTT.

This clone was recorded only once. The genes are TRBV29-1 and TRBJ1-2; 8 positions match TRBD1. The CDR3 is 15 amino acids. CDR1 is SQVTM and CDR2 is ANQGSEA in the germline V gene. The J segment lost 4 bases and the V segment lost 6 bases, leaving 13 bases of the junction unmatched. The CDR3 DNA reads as TGCAGCGTCCCAGTACAGGGGGGGGGAGGCTATGGCTACACCTTC. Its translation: CSVPVQGGGGYGYTF.

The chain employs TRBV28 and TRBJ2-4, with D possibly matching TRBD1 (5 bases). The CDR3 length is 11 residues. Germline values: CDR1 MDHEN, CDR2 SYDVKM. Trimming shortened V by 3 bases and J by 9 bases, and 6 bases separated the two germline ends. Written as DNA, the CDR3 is TGTGCCAGCAGTTTTAGGGGCATTCAGTACTTC. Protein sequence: CASSFRGIQYF.

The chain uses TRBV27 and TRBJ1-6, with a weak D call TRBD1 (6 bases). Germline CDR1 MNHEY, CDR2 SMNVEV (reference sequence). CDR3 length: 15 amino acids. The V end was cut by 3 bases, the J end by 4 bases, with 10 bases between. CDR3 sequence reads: CASSFGRGYNSPLHF. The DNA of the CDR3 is TGTGCCAGCAGTTTTGGCAGGGGATATAATTCACCCCTCCACTTT.

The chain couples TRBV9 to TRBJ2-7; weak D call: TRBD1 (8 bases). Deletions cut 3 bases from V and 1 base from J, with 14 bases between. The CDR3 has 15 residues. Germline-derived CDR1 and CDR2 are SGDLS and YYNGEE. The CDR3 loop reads CASSATGGVSYEQYF. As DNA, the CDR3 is TGTGCCAGCAGCGCTACAGGGGGGGTTTCCTACGAGCAGTACTTC.

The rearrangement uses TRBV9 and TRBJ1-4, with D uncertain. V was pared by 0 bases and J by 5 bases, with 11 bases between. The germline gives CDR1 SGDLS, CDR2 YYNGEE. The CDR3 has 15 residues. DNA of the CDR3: TGTGCCAGCAGCGTAGGTCCGTATCCCAATGAAAAACTGTTTTTT. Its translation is CASSVGPYPNEKLFF.

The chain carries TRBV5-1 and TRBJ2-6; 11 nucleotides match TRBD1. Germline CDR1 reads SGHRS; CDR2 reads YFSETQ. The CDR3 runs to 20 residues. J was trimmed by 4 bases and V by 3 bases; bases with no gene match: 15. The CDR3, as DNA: TGCGCCAGCAGCTCCCCCGGGACAGGGGGTCTGGGGCTGGGGGCCAACGTCCTGACTTTC. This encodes CASSSPGTGGLGLGANVLTF.

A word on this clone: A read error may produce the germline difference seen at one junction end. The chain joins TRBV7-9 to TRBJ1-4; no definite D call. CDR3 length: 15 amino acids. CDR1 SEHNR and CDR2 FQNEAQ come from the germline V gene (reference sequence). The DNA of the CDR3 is TGTTCCAGCAGCCCGGAAGGGAGAACTAATGAAAAACTGTTTTTT. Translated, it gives CSSSPEGRTNEKLFF.

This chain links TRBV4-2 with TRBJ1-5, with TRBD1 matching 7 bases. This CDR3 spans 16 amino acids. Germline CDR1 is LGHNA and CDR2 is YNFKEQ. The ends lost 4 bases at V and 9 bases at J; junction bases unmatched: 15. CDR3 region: CASSREPGTAARPQHF. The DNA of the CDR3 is TGTGCCAGCAGCCGAGAACCCGGGACAGCAGCACGGCCCCAGCATTTT.

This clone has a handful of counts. This chain's CDR3 is CATTDRTNTEAFF. As DNA, the CDR3 is TGTGCCACCACGGACAGGACGAACACTGAAGCTTTCTTT. V and J are TRBV19 and TRBJ1-1; 7 bases agree with TRBD1. V lost 10 bases to trimming and J lost 1 base; unmatched junction nucleotides: 6. Germline CDR1 and CDR2: LNHDA and SQIVND (reference sequence). This CDR3 spans 13 amino acids.

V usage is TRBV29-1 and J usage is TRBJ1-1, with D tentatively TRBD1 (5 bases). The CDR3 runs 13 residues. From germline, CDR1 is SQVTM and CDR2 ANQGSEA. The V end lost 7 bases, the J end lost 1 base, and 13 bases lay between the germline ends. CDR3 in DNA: TGCAGCGGGCAGGGTGGATGGAACACTGAAGCTTTCTTT. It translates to CSGQGGWNTEAFF.

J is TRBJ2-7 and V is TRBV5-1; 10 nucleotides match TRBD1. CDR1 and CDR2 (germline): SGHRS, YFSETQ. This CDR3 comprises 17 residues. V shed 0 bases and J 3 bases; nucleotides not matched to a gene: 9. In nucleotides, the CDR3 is TGCGCCAGCAGCTTGGACGAGCCGGGACAGGGGCGCTACGAGCAGTACTTC. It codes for CASSLDEPGQGRYEQYF.

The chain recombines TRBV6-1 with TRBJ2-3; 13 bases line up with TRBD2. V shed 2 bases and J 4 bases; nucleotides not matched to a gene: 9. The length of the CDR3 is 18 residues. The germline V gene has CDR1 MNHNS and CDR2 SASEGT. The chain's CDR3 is CASSEQGGLAGTPDTQYF. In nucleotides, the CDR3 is TGTGCCAGCAGTGAACAGGGGGGACTAGCGGGGACGCCAGATACGCAGTATTTT.

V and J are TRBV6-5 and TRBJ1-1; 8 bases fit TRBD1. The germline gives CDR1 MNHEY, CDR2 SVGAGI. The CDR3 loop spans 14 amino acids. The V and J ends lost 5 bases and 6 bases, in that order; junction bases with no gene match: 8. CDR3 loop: CASSTTGALSEAFF. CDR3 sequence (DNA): TGTGCCAGCAGTACGACAGGGGCCCTCTCTGAAGCTTTCTTT.

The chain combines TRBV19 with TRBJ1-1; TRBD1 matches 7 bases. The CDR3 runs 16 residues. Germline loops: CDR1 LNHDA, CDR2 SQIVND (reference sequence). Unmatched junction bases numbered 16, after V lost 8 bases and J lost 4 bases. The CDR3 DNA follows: TGTGCCAGTCACCCCCGCCTCGACTGGACAGGCACTGAAGCTTTCTTT. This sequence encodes CASHPRLDWTGTEAFF.

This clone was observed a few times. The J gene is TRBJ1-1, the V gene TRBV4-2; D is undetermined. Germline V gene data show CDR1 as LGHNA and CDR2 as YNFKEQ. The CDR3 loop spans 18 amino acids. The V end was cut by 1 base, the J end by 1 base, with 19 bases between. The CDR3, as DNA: TGTGCCAGCAGCCAAGCTACTGGCCCGGGGAGAGGGAACACTGAAGCTTTCTTT. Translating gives CASSQATGPGRGNTEAFF.

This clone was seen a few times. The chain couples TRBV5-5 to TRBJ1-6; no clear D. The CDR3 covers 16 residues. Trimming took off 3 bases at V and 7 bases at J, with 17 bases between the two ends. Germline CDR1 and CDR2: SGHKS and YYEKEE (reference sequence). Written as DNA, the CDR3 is TGTGCCAGCAGCTATTGGCTGGACTCGGGGAATTCACCCCTCCACTTT. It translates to CASSYWLDSGNSPLHF. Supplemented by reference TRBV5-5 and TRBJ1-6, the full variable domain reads DAGVTQSPTHLIKTRGQQVTLRCSPISGHKSVSWYQQVLGQGPQFIFQYYEKEERGRGNFPDRFSARQFPNYSSELNVNALLLGDSALYLCASSYWLDSGNSPLHFGNGTRLTVT.

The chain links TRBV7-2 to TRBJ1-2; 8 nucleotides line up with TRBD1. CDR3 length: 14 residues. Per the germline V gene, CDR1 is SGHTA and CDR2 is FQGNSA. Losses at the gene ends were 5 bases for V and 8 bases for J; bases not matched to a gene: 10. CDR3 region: CASSPGTGRSGYTF. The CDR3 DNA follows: TGTGCCAGCAGCCCAGGGACAGGCAGGTCGGGCTACACCTTC.

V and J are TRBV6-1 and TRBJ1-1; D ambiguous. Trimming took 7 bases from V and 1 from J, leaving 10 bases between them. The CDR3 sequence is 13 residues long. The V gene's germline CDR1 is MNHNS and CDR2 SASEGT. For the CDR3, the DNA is TGTGCCAGCACTTTACAGCCGAACACTGAAGCTTTCTTT. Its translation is CASTLQPNTEAFF.

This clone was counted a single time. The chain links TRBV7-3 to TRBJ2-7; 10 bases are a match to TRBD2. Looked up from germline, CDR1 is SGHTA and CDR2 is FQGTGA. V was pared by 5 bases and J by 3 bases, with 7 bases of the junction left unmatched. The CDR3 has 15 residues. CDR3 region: CASSRTGTSDYEQYF. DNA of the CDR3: TGTGCCAGCAGCAGAACCGGGACTAGCGACTACGAGCAGTACTTC. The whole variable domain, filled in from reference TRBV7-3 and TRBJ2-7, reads GAGVSQTPSNKVTEKGKYVELRCDPISGHTALYWYRQSLGQGPEFLIYFQGTGAADDSGLPNDRFFAVRPEGSVSTLKIQRTERGDSAVYLCASSRTGTSDYEQYFGPGTRLTVT.

CDR3 nucleotide sequence: TGCGCCAGCAGCTTGGGCGTCGACAGAACGGAAAAACTGTTTTTT. This encodes CASSLGVDRTEKLFF. This chain joins TRBV5-1 and TRBJ1-4; weak D call: TRBD1 (5 bases). The CDR3 is 15 residues long. Germline V gene lookup returns CDR1 SGHRS and CDR2 YFSETQ. V dropped 0 bases and J dropped 8 bases, with 14 bases sitting between them.

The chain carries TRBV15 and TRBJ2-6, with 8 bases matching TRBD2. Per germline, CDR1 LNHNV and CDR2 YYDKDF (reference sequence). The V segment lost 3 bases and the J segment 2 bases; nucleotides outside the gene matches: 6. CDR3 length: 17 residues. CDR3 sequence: CATSSPGREAGANVLTF. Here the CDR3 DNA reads TGTGCCACCAGCAGCCCCGGGAGGGAGGCTGGGGCCAACGTCCTGACTTTC.

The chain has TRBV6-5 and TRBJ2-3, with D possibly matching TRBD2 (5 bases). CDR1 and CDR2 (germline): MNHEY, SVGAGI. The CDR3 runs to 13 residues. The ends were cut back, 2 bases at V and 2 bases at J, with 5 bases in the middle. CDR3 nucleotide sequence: TGTGCCAGCAGTTACGACTACACAGATACGCAGTATTTT. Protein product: CASSYDYTDTQYF.

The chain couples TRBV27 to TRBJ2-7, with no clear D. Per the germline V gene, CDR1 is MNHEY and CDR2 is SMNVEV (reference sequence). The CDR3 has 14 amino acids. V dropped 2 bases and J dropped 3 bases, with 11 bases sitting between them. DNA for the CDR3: TGTGCCAGCAGTTTACAAGCGAGAAGCTACGAGCAGTACTTC. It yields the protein CASSLQARSYEQYF.

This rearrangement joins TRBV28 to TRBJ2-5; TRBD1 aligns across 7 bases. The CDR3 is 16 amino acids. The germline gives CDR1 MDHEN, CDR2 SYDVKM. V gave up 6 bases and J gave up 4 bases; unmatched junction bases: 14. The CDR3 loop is CASSQPLTGPRETQYF. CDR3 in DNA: TGTGCCAGCAGCCAGCCCTTGACAGGGCCTCGAGAGACCCAGTACTTC.

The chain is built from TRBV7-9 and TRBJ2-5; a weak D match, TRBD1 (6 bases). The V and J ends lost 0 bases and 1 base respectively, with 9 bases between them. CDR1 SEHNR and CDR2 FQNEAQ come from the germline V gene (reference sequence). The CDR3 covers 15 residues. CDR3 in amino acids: CASSLAQGIQETQYF. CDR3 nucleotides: TGTGCCAGCAGCTTAGCGCAGGGGATCCAAGAGACCCAGTACTTC.

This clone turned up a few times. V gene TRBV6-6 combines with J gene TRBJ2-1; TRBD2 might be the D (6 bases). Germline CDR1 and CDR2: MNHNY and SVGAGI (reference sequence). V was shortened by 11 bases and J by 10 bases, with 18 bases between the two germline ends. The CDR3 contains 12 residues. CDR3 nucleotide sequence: TGTGCCTTAGGGCGTAATGGGGGGGAGCAGTTCTTC. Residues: CALGRNGGEQFF.

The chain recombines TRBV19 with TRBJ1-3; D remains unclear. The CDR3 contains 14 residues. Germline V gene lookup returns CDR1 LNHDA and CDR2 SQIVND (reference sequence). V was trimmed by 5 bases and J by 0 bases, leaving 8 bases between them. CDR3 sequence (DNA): TGTGCCAGTAGTCAGTCCCACTCTGGAAACACCATATATTTT. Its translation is CASSQSHSGNTIYF. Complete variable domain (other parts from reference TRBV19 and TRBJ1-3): DGGITQSPKYLFRKEGQNVTLSCEQNLNHDAMYWYRQDPGQGLRLIYYSQIVNDFQKGDIAEGYSVSREKKESFPLTVTSAQKNPTAFYLCASSQSHSGNTIYFGEGSWLTVV.